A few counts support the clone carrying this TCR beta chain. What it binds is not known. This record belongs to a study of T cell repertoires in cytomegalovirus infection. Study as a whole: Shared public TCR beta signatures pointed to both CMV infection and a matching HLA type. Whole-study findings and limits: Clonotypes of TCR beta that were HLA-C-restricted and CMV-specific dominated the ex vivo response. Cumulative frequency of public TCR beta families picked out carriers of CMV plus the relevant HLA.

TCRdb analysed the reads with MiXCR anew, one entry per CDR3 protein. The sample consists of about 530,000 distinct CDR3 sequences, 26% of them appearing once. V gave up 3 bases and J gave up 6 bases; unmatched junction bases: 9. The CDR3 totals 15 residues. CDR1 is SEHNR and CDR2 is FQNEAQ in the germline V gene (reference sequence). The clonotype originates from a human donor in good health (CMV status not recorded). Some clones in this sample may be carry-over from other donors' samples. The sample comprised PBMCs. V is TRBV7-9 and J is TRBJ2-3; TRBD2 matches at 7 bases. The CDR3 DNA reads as TGTGCCAGCAGCTTGTGGCAAGCGGGATATGATACGCAGTATTTT. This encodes CASSLWQAGYDTQYF.